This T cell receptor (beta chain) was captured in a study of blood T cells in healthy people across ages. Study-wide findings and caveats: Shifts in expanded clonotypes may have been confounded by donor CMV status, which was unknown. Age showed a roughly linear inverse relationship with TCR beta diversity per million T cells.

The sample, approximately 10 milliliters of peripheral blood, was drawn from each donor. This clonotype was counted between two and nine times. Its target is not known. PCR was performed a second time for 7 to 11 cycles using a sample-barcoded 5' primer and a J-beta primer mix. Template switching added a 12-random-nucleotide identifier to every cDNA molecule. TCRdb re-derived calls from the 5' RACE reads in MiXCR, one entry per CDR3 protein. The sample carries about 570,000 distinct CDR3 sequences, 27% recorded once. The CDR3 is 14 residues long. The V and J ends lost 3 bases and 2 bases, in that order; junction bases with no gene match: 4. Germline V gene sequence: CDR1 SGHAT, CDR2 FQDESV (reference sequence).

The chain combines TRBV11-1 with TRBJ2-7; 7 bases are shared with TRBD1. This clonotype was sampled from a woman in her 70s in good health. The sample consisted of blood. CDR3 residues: CASSFEGAAYEQYF. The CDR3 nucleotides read TGTGCCAGCAGCTTTGAGGGGGCGGCCTACGAGCAGTACTTC.